Presented here are 9 T cell receptor beta chains from one specimen sequenced in a study of T-cell reconstitution after alpha-beta-depleted transplantation in children. TCRbeta library preparation incorporated unique molecular identifiers. From the PCR reads, TCRdb called clonotypes with MiXCR, one entry per CDR3 protein. The sample holds approximately 79,000 distinct CDR3 sequences; 15% to 20% are singletons and the top ten take about half. Source: PBMCs, mostly from graft donor cells, taken 360 days after TCRalphabeta/CD19-depleted stem cell transplant. These TCRs come from a male patient under 10 years old who had a stem cell transplant for acute lymphoblastic leukemia, so the T cells may come from the graft donor.

This clonotype was detected many times. The chain has TRBV7-2 and TRBJ2-2; TRBD1 matches 8 bases. The CDR3 consists of 19 residues. The trim removed 2 bases at V and 0 bases at J, leaving 11 bases unmatched. Germline V gene lookup returns CDR1 SGHTA and CDR2 FQGNSA. DNA of the CDR3: TGTGCCAGCAGCTTAACGAGACAGGGGATTTATTCGAACACCGGGGAGCTGTTTTTT. This codes for CASSLTRQGIYSNTGELFF.

This clonotype came up a few times. This chain connects TRBV5-5 to TRBJ2-5; tentative D call: TRBD1 (6 bases). Trimming took 4 bases from V and 4 from J, leaving 14 bases between them. The CDR3 runs to 14 residues. Germline loops: CDR1 SGHKS, CDR2 YYEKEE (reference sequence). CDR3 in amino acids: CASSPLQGLETQYF. The DNA for the CDR3 is TGTGCCAGCAGCCCGCTACAGGGTCTAGAGACCCAGTACTTC.

V usage is TRBV5-5 and J usage is TRBJ2-5, with a tentative D call TRBD2 (5 bases). CDR3 length: 14 amino acids. V was trimmed by 0 bases and J by 9 bases, leaving 15 bases between them. Germline-derived CDR1 and CDR2 are SGHKS and YYEKEE (reference sequence). This chain's CDR3 is CASSLGGSQAAQYF. DNA for the CDR3: TGTGCCAGCAGCTTGGGAGGGTCCCAAGCGGCCCAGTACTTC.

The chain is built from TRBV7-9 and TRBJ2-2; D may correspond to TRBD1 or TRBD2 (5 bases each). The CDR3 runs to 16 residues. CDR1 and CDR2 (germline): SEHNR, FQNEAQ (reference sequence). The V gene lost 4 bases and the J gene lost 7 bases, with 19 bases spanning the gap. The CDR3 coding sequence is TGTGCCAGCAGCTACTACAGGAGGACAAGGCGCGGGGAGCTGTTTTTT. Translating gives CASSYYRRTRRGELFF.

The rearrangement joins TRBV12-3 or TRBV12-4 to TRBJ2-1, with D possibly being TRBD2 (5 bases). Trimming took off 6 bases at V and 0 bases at J, with 9 bases between the two ends. The CDR3 consists of 14 residues. The CDR3 sequence: CASSRTFSYNEQFF. DNA of the CDR3: TGTGCCAGCAGCAGGACTTTCTCCTACAATGAGCAGTTCTTC.

This clonotype was detected only a few times. The V call is TRBV6-6, the J call TRBJ2-7, with D perhaps TRBD1 (6 bases). Germline CDR1 is MNHNY and CDR2 is SVGAGI (reference sequence). Trimming cost V 5 bases and J 10 bases, with 12 bases left between them. This CDR3 region has 11 residues. The CDR3 region is CASSRGHPQYF. The CDR3 DNA reads as TGTGCCAGCAGTCGGGGACACCCCCAGTACTTC.

This clonotype showed up just a few times. The gene calls are TRBV4-1 and TRBJ2-5, with unresolved D. The CDR3 spans 15 residues. The germline V gene has CDR1 MGHRA and CDR2 YSYEKL. V was pared by 1 base and J by 7 bases, with 16 bases between. CDR3 residues: CASSQVGLDRRTQYF. As DNA, the CDR3 is TGCGCCAGCAGCCAAGTCGGCCTCGATCGGCGGACCCAGTACTTC.

The chain has TRBV20-1 and TRBJ2-4; 8 nucleotides align to TRBD1. Unmatched junction bases numbered 6, after V lost 4 bases and J lost 1 base. From germline, CDR1 is DFQATT and CDR2 SNEGSKA (reference sequence). CDR3 size: 15 residues. DNA of the CDR3: TGCAGTGCTAATCCAAGGACAGGGGCCAAAAACATTCAGTACTTC. Translated: CSANPRTGAKNIQYF.

As DNA, the CDR3 is TGTGCCAGCAGCAAAAATCCTCGGTTGTTCTTC. Encoded protein: CASSKNPRLFF. The J gene is TRBJ2-1, the V gene TRBV21-1. TRBV21-1 is an annotated pseudogene. This CDR3 is built from 11 residues.